A selection of T cell receptor beta chains follows, all from one sample in a study of blood T cell repertoires in COVID-19. The data were produced by immunoSEQ multiplex PCR, yet TCRdb's version contains in-frame clones alone and is incomplete. The table includes some 130,000 clones, roughly 91% detected once. Sequencing was carried out using peripheral blood. These receptors originate from a man in his fifties with active or convalescent COVID-19. CDR3s include the opening cysteine and the closing phenylalanine or tryptophan. D genes are given only for firm matches. Clone size appears in some rows only: once, few, many, or a class for an expanded clone.

cdr3_aa cdr3_nt clone_size j_call d_call cdr3_length v_call
CASSHGPRDKNYEQYF TGCGCCAGCAGTCATGGGCCCAGGGACAAGAACTACGAGCAGTACTTC NA TRBJ2-7 NA 16 TRBV23-1
CASSQTRTGAPAFF TGTGCCAGCAGCCAAACCCGGACAGGAGCACCGGCTTTCTTT NA TRBJ1-1 TRBD1 14 TRBV3-1/TRBV3-2
CASSGEGGDTDTQYF TGTGCCAGCAGTGGGGAGGGGGGAGACACAGATACGCAGTATTTT NA TRBJ2-3 NA 15 TRBV2
CASSPRPGLALTYEQYF TGTGCCAGCAGTCCTAGGCCGGGACTAGCGTTAACCTACGAGCAGTACTTC NA TRBJ2-7 TRBD2 17 TRBV6-6
CASSRQANNEKLFF TGTGCCAGCAGTAGACAGGCAAATAATGAAAAACTGTTTTTT once TRBJ1-4 NA 14 TRBV25-1
CASSLEPGGNSPLHF TGCGCCAGCAGCTTGGAGCCGGGGGGTAATTCACCCCTCCACTTT NA TRBJ1-6 NA 15 TRBV5-1
CASSSGQGVRYTGELFF TGTGCCAGCAGCTCCGGACAGGGGGTTCGTTACACCGGGGAGCTGTTTTTT NA TRBJ2-2 TRBD1 17 TRBV7-9
CASSFRQTNSPLHF TGTGCCAGCAGCTTTCGACAGACTAATTCACCCCTCCACTTT few TRBJ1-6 NA 14 TRBV11-2
CASSEARVAQPQHF TGTGCCAGCAGTGAAGCGAGGGTAGCTCAGCCCCAGCATTTT NA TRBJ1-5 NA 14 TRBV2
CASSSTATNEKLFF TGTGCCAGTAGTTCTACAGCAACTAATGAAAAACTGTTTTTT NA TRBJ1-4 NA 14 TRBV19
CASSLDGSGRYNEQFF TGTGCCAGCAGCTTAGACGGTAGCGGGAGATACAATGAGCAGTTCTTC NA TRBJ2-1 TRBD2 16 TRBV7-2
CASSSGQGAYEQYF TGTGCCAGCAGCTCCGGACAGGGGGCCTACGAGCAGTACTTC NA TRBJ2-7 TRBD1 14 TRBV27
CASSHGQGSYEQYF TGTGCCAGCAGCCACGGACAGGGCTCCTACGAGCAGTACTTC NA TRBJ2-7 TRBD1 14 TRBV14
CASSRDRQETQYF TGTGCCAGCAGTCGGGACAGGCAAGAGACCCAGTACTTC NA TRBJ2-5 TRBD1 13 TRBV6-2/TRBV6-3
CASSYSDRGGNTIYF TGTGCCAGCAGTTACTCGGACAGGGGAGGAAACACCATATATTTT NA TRBJ1-3 TRBD1 15 TRBV6-6
CASSPLAGNTDTQYF TGTGCCAGCAGCCCCTTAGCGGGAAACACAGATACGCAGTATTTT once TRBJ2-3 TRBD2 15 TRBV9
CASSLAFQSEQFF TGCGCCAGCAGCTTGGCCTTTCAGTCCGAGCAGTTCTTC NA TRBJ2-1 NA 13 TRBV5-1
CASSQDVAPSSGYTF TGTGCCAGCAGCCAAGATGTAGCACCATCGAGTGGCTACACCTTC NA TRBJ1-2 NA 15 TRBV14
CASSYSSAGSNYGYTF TGTGCCAGCAGTTACTCGAGTGCAGGGTCTAACTATGGCTACACCTTC NA TRBJ1-2 NA 16 TRBV6-5
CASSLVTGTENEKLFF TGCGCCAGCAGCTTGGTAACCGGGACAGAGAATGAAAAACTGTTTTTT once TRBJ1-4 TRBD1 16 TRBV5-1
CASGFQNTIYF TGTGCTAGTGGTTTTCAAAACACCATATATTTT NA TRBJ1-3 NA 11 TRBV12-5
CASSQFETRGETQYF TGTGCCAGCAGCCAATTCGAAACAAGAGGGGAGACCCAGTACTTC NA TRBJ2-5 NA 15 TRBV3-1/TRBV3-2
CASAAGYEQYF TGTGCCAGCGCGGCTGGATACGAGCAGTACTTC NA TRBJ2-7 NA 11 TRBV19
CSVGSVTKGPTEAFF TGCAGCGTTGGCTCAGTTACAAAGGGGCCCACTGAAGCTTTCTTT NA TRBJ1-1 NA 15 TRBV29-1
CASRGQGVGEAFF TGTGCCAGCAGGGGACAGGGAGTGGGAGAAGCTTTCTTT few TRBJ1-1 TRBD1 13 TRBV6-5
CASSQGQGLRSTEAFF TGTGCCAGCAGCCAAGGCCAGGGGCTGAGATCCACTGAAGCTTTCTTT NA TRBJ1-1 NA 16 TRBV3-1/TRBV3-2
CASSTSGSAYEQYF TGCGCCAGCAGCACAAGCGGGAGTGCCTACGAGCAGTACTTC NA TRBJ2-7 TRBD2 14 TRBV5-1
CASSMFTGGLTDTQYF TGTGCCAGTAGTATGTTTACAGGGGGCCTCACAGATACGCAGTATTTT NA TRBJ2-3 TRBD1 16 TRBV19
CASSLAYEEVGEKLFF TGCGCCAGCAGCTTGGCCTACGAGGAGGTAGGCGAAAAACTGTTTTTT once TRBJ1-4 NA 16 TRBV5-1
CASSQGGTSGRNEQFF TGTGCCAGCAGCCAAGGGGGGACTAGCGGGAGGAATGAGCAGTTCTTC once TRBJ2-1 TRBD2 16 TRBV3-1/TRBV3-2
CASSEGLAGDTDTQYF TGCGCCAGCAGCGAGGGACTAGCGGGAGACACAGATACGCAGTATTTT NA TRBJ2-3 TRBD2 16 TRBV5-1